The 10 T cell receptor beta chains reported below all come from one sample, sequenced in a study of response to subunit inactivated influenza vaccine. TCRdb processed the RT-PCR reads anew with MiXCR; each CDR3 protein has one entry. The data hold 550,000 to 800,000 distinct CDR3 sequences, with about a sixth observed a single time. Material: PBMCs from blood, obtained approximately 12 days after vaccination. Receptors were obtained from a man aged 50 to 60 who received an inactivated influenza vaccine.

The chain combines TRBV20-1 with TRBJ1-5, with a weak D call TRBD1 (6 bases). The CDR3 consists of 15 residues. Trimming took 3 bases from V and 5 from J, leaving 17 bases between them. The V gene's germline CDR1 is DFQATT and CDR2 SNEGSKA (reference sequence). The chain's CDR3 is CSASGGAGVDQPQHF. For the CDR3, the DNA is TGCAGTGCTAGTGGTGGGGCAGGGGTTGATCAGCCCCAGCATTTT.

This chain links TRBV6-6 with TRBJ1-1; D unresolved. Per germline, CDR1 MNHNY and CDR2 SVGAGI (reference sequence). The V gene lost 6 bases and the J gene lost 5 bases, with 13 bases spanning the gap. The CDR3 length is 13 residues. CDR3 DNA sequence: TGTGCCAGCAGCTCACTTAGGGAGACTGAAGCTTTCTTT. Protein sequence: CASSSLRETEAFF.

This clonotype was seen many times. The chain is built from TRBV4-3 and TRBJ2-5; TRBD1 aligns across 9 bases. Germline trimming cut 0 bases from V and 4 bases from J; bases unmatched to any gene: 3. CDR3 length: 15 residues. The germline V gene has CDR1 LGHNA and CDR2 YSLEER. The CDR3 DNA reads TGCGCCAGCAGCCAAGAAAGGACAGGGGTAGAGACCCAGTACTTC. It specifies CASSQERTGVETQYF.

This chain connects TRBV5-1 to TRBJ2-5; tentative D call: TRBD1 (6 bases). The germline V and J ends were trimmed by 2 bases and 4 bases, with 18 bases remaining between them. CDR1 SGHRS and CDR2 YFSETQ come from the germline V gene. The CDR3 is 16 amino acids. In nucleotides, the CDR3 is TGCGCCAGCAGCTTAGGGGGACATCCTAGCCCAGAGACCCAGTACTTC. Protein sequence: CASSLGGHPSPETQYF.

This clonotype occurred a few times. The rearrangement links TRBV6-5 to TRBJ1-1; 7 bases are shared with TRBD1. Germline-derived CDR1 and CDR2 are MNHEY and SVGAGI. V shed 3 bases and J 3 bases; nucleotides not matched to a gene: 4. This CDR3 is 14 amino acids long. The CDR3 is CASSYFTGDTEAFF. The CDR3, as DNA: TGTGCCAGCAGTTATTTTACAGGGGACACTGAAGCTTTCTTT.

Note on this clonotype: This may arise from a read error, as a much more abundant clone is one base away. This chain uses TRBV5-6 with TRBJ2-6; possibly TRBD1 for D (5 bases). This CDR3 is 16 amino acids long. Germline loops: CDR1 SGHDT, CDR2 YYEEEE. The CDR3 protein is CASSPLRYSGANFLTF. CDR3 nucleotide sequence: TGTGCCAGCAGCCCGCTGAGATACTCTGGGGCCAACTTCCTGACTTTC.

The sample holds a few counts of this clonotype. V usage is TRBV9 and J usage is TRBJ2-7; D perhaps matches TRBD1 (5 bases). V was trimmed by 0 bases and J by 2 bases, leaving 12 bases between them. The germline gives CDR1 SGDLS, CDR2 YYNGEE. The CDR3 totals 15 residues. The CDR3 region is CASSVGPGNPYEQYF. CDR3 DNA: TGTGCCAGCAGCGTAGGTCCAGGGAACCCCTACGAGCAGTACTTC. Supplemented by reference TRBV9 and TRBJ2-7, the full variable domain reads DSGVTQTPKHLITATGQRVTLRCSPRSGDLSVYWYQQSLDQGLQFLIQYYNGEERAKGNILERFSAQQFPDLHSELNLSSLELGDSALYFCASSVGPGNPYEQYFGPGTRLTVT.

This chain connects TRBV12-3 or TRBV12-4 to TRBJ2-1, with 11 bases identical to TRBD2. V shed 6 bases and J 7 bases; nucleotides not matched to a gene: 14. The CDR3 runs 17 residues. The CDR3 spells CASSRTSGWARGNEQFF. Written as DNA, the CDR3 is TGTGCCAGCAGCCGGACTAGCGGGTGGGCGAGGGGAAATGAGCAGTTCTTC.

This clonotype was observed a handful of times. V usage is TRBV29-1 and J usage is TRBJ2-7, with D perhaps being TRBD1 or TRBD2 (5 bases each). V gave up 4 bases and J gave up 3 bases, with 10 bases separating them. Germline values: CDR1 SQVTM, CDR2 ANQGSEA. The length of the CDR3 is 12 residues. CDR3 sequence (DNA): TGCAGCGTTGCAGAGGGGAACTACGAGCAGTACTTC. This sequence encodes CSVAEGNYEQYF.

This clonotype was counted a few times. The chain joins TRBV7-8 to TRBJ2-1; 10 bases line up with TRBD1. The CDR3 is 16 residues long. V was pared by 4 bases and J by 7 bases, with 10 bases of the junction left unmatched. Germline CDR1 and CDR2: SGHVS and FQNEAQ. CDR3 sequence: CASSSTGQGTANEQFF. The CDR3 bases are TGTGCCAGCAGCTCGACGGGACAGGGGACGGCAAATGAGCAGTTCTTC.